This T cell receptor (beta chain) was found in a study of T cells in women clearing cervical HPV infection. Study details: Controls were women whose single incident HPV16 infection cleared within 12 months without precancer or cancer. Only a few women had HLA typing results available. General study findings and limits: TRBV6-7 abundance was lower in cases than controls (0.11% versus 0.16%).

All donors had a single incident cervical HPV16 infection, not prevalent. This table comes from immunoSEQ multiplex PCR, and its TCRdb copy is limited to in-frame clones, with some not included. There are 10,000 to 15,000 clones in the sample, with under 30% held by the top ten. This CDR3 spans 16 amino acids. CDR1 DFQATT and CDR2 SNEGSKA come from the germline V gene (reference sequence). Trimming cost V 5 bases and J 3 bases; bases outside gene matches: 12. Considering frequency, this clone is medium-sized (0.01 to 0.1%). Its specificity is unknown. The CDR3 is cut off 3 residues early in the read; its end comes from the germline J gene.

The sequencing sample was made of blood buffy coat. The TCR sequence derives from a woman aged 18-69 years with a cervical HPV16 infection that either progressed to CIN3+ or cleared (not recorded which). The chain employs TRBV20-1 and TRBJ2-3; 9 bases line up with TRBD2. The chain's CDR3 is CSARTPQRGATDTQYF. The part of the CDR3 DNA that was read is TGCAGTGCTCGCACCCCCCAGCGGGGGGCGACAGATACG.